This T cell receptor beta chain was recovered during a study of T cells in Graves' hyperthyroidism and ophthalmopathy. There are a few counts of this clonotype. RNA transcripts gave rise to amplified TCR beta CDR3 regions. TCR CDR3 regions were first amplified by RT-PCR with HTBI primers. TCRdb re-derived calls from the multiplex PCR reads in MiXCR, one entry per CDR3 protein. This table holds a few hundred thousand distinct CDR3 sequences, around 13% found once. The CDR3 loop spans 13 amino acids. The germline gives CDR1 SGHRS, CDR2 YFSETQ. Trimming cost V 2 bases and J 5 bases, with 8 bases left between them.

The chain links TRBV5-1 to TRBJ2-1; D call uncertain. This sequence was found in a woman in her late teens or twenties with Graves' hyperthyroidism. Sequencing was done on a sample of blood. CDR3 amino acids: CASSFTRDNEQFF. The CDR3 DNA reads TGCGCCAGCAGCTTTACAAGGGACAATGAGCAGTTCTTC.